A selection of T cell receptor beta chains follows, all from one sample in a study of spatial heterogeneity in lung cancer. In TCRdb, the 5' RACE reads were re-called with MiXCR into one record per CDR3 protein. The repertoire has just over 75,000 distinct CDR3 sequences, about 8% of them found once; the top ten carry about 6.8%. The specimen was PBMCs, collected at surgery. The source of these receptors is a male donor with early-stage non-small cell lung cancer. Each CDR3 is given with its conserved first and last residue.

v_call,j_call,cdr3_aa
TRBV7-6,TRBJ2-7,CASSRGTLYEQYF
TRBV7-2,TRBJ1-1,CASSFFIGLNTEAFF
TRBV3-1,TRBJ2-5,CANTAAAGGGTQYF
TRBV30,TRBJ2-5,CAWSVHKAGGPETQYF
TRBV11-2,TRBJ2-7,CASSFGGPLSYEQYF
TRBV27,TRBJ2-3,CASSFGVAGDLDTQYF
TRBV11-3,TRBJ2-1,CASSPYQSSYNEQFF
TRBV3-1,TRBJ2-2,CASSQEQGTNTGELFF
TRBV9,TRBJ2-1,CASSVGVGYEQFF
TRBV29-1,TRBJ2-2,CSVGLGPNTGELFF
TRBV5-4,TRBJ1-2,CASSLPLGGLYGYTF
TRBV2,TRBJ1-4,CASSRRVGDEKLFF
TRBV5-1,TRBJ2-2,CASSLDRRGELFF
TRBV5-1,TRBJ2-3,CASSFEGATDTQYF
TRBV5-5,TRBJ2-7,CASSFDPTGPYEQYF
TRBV27,TRBJ2-7,CASRRSGRHSYEQYF
TRBV6-2/TRBV6-3,TRBJ1-2,CASRGYGYTF
TRBV12-3/TRBV12-4,TRBJ2-7,CASSYGPSLSSYEQYF
TRBV19,TRBJ2-1,CASTLRGGGRIYEQFF
TRBV29-1,TRBJ1-1,CSVAGQPNTEAFF
TRBV10-3,TRBJ1-5,CATSSRGGNQPQHF
TRBV27,TRBJ2-7,CATAPQGYFHEQYF
TRBV3-1,TRBJ1-5,CASSRGPTNQPQHF
TRBV2,TRBJ2-1,CASRERDRGTYNEQFF
TRBV29-1,TRBJ2-7,CSVSGLTDEQYF
TRBV11-2,TRBJ2-5,CASSFRVKYQETQYF
TRBV24-1,TRBJ2-7,CATSDPWGEQYF
TRBV2,TRBJ2-3,CASSERTSGRPGAADTQYF
TRBV6-1,TRBJ1-4,CASSTEGRNEKLFF
TRBV6-6,TRBJ2-4,CASRDGNIQYF
TRBV5-1,TRBJ1-2,CASRENRDVGYTF
TRBV11-3,TRBJ2-3,CASSLMTSGRAGTQYF
TRBV24-1,TRBJ2-5,CATSRAGGEETQYF
TRBV5-4,TRBJ2-4,CASSKPGQIAKNIQYF
TRBV16,TRBJ2-1,CASSQSGAYSYNEQFF
TRBV25-1,TRBJ1-1,CASSARTGNTEAFF
TRBV9,TRBJ1-1,CASSAIGGLGTEAFF
TRBV20-1,TRBJ1-5,CSASKQSQPQHF
TRBV9,TRBJ2-3,CASSVVGSASTDTQYF
TRBV5-1,TRBJ1-1,CASSLAKGNTEAFF
TRBV4-1,TRBJ1-2,CASSQVGVDYGYTF
TRBV29-1,TRBJ2-7,CSVEGDRYEQYF
TRBV20-1,TRBJ1-1,CSALTAGGTTEAFF
TRBV7-2,TRBJ2-3,CASSASGTRTDTQYF
TRBV15,TRBJ2-1,CATTPDQSGPDEQFF
TRBV27,TRBJ1-2,CASSFSTSYGYTF
TRBV20-1,TRBJ2-1,CSARDPAGSSYNEQFF
TRBV4-3,TRBJ2-3,CASSQRVVGTDTQYF
TRBV5-1,TRBJ2-2,CASTPIAGVTGELFF
TRBV11-2,TRBJ2-4,CASSLNRLLEAKNIQYF
TRBV2,TRBJ2-1,CARSEPANEQFF